Presented here are 20 T cell receptor beta chains from one specimen sequenced in a study of blood T cell repertoires in COVID-19. Data came from immunoSEQ multiplex PCR; TCRdb stores just in-frame clones and leaves some out. The sample includes more than 11,000 clones, roughly nine tenths of them seen just once. Material for sequencing was peripheral blood. The origin of the receptors is a man aged 50 or older with active COVID-19.

The chain combines TRBV7-2 with TRBJ2-5; D unclear. Trimming left V 3 bases short and J 4 bases short, with 3 bases between. This CDR3 region has 11 residues. In germline, CDR1 is SGHTA, CDR2 FQGNSA. The DNA for the CDR3 is TGTGCCAGCAGCTTCCGAGAGACCCAGTACTTC. The encoded protein is CASSFRETQYF. The full variable domain, with the rest looked up from reference TRBV7-2 and TRBJ2-5, is GAGVSQSPSNKVTEKGKDVELRCDPISGHTALYWYRQSLGQGLEFLIYFQGNSAPDKSGLPSDRFSAERTGGSVSTLTIQRTQQEDSAVYLCASSFRETQYFGPGTRLLVL.

The chain carries TRBV3-1 (or the pseudogene TRBV3-2) and TRBJ2-1, with 13 positions matching TRBD2. The ends lost 0 bases at V and 13 bases at J; junction bases unmatched: 15. The CDR3 spans 18 residues. Germline values: CDR1 LGHDT, CDR2 YNNKEL (reference sequence). The CDR3 is CASSQDGTSGNLPFNQFF. DNA of the CDR3: TGTGCCAGCAGCCAAGATGGGACTAGCGGGAACCTGCCCTTTAATCAGTTCTTC.

This clone was seen only a few times. This chain links TRBV9 with TRBJ1-4; D unclear. CDR1 SGDLS and CDR2 YYNGEE come from the germline V gene. V lost 2 bases, J lost 3 bases, and 14 bases lay in between. The CDR3 has 16 amino acids. Written as DNA, the CDR3 is TGTGCCAGCAGCGTCGATCCGGTGCTAGCTAATGAAAAACTGTTTTTT. It codes for CASSVDPVLANEKLFF. The variable domain in full, with the rest retrieved from reference TRBV9 and TRBJ1-4, is DSGVTQTPKHLITATGQRVTLRCSPRSGDLSVYWYQQSLDQGLQFLIQYYNGEERAKGNILERFSAQQFPDLHSELNLSSLELGDSALYFCASSVDPVLANEKLFFGSGTQLSVL.

The chain links TRBV12-3 or TRBV12-4 to TRBJ1-2; D is ambiguous. Between the trimmed V and J ends, which lost 3 bases and 6 bases, there was a span of 11 bases. CDR3 length: 13 amino acids. The CDR3: CASSLIVQDGYTF. CDR3 DNA sequence: TGTGCCAGCAGTTTGATAGTCCAGGATGGCTACACCTTC.

J is TRBJ2-7 and V is TRBV6-4, with 12 bases fitting TRBD2. V was clipped by 10 bases and J by 6 bases; unmatched bases: 10. The germline V gene encodes CDR1 MRHNA and CDR2 SNTAGT. CDR3 length: 14 residues. The CDR3 reads CATVRTSGKCEQYF. The CDR3 coding sequence is TGTGCCACCGTCAGGACTAGCGGGAAATGCGAGCAGTACTTC.

The chain links TRBV4-3 to TRBJ2-7; D perhaps matches TRBD2 (6 bases). CDR1 is LGHNA, CDR2 YSLEER, per germline. The germline V and J ends were trimmed by 0 bases and 4 bases, with 13 bases remaining between them. This CDR3 comprises 15 residues. CDR3 in DNA: TGCGCCAGCAGCCAAGATCGCGGGACCAGTTACGAGCAGTACTTC. This gives the protein CASSQDRGTSYEQYF.

This clone was observed once. The chain uses TRBV6-5 and TRBJ2-2; TRBD2 aligns across 10 bases. Germline values: CDR1 MNHEY, CDR2 SVGAGI. The CDR3 has 15 residues. J lost 4 bases, V lost 5 bases, and 4 bases had no gene match. DNA for the CDR3: TGTGCCAGCAGTAAACTAGCGGGGCCCACCGGGGAGCTGTTTTTT. Residues: CASSKLAGPTGELFF.

The chain has TRBV27 and TRBJ1-1; tentatively, D is TRBD1 (6 bases). The CDR3 covers 15 residues. The V end lost 5 bases, the J end lost 5 bases, and 18 bases lay between the germline ends. Germline V CDR1 and CDR2: MNHEY, SMNVEV (reference sequence). The CDR3 DNA follows: TGTGCCAGCAGTCCACAGCACAGGGTTGGGACTGAAGCTTTCTTT. As protein: CASSPQHRVGTEAFF.

The chain is built from TRBV5-8 and TRBJ1-5; the D gene is possibly TRBD1 (6 bases). V dropped 0 bases and J dropped 7 bases, with 14 bases sitting between them. There are 15 residues in the CDR3. Germline loops: CDR1 SGHTS, CDR2 YDEGEE. CDR3 region: CASSLVSGGRQPQHF. CDR3 DNA: TGTGCCAGCAGCTTGGTCTCGGGGGGCCGACAGCCCCAGCATTTT.

This chain uses TRBV6-2 or TRBV6-3 with TRBJ1-2, with D possibly being TRBD1 (6 bases). V lost 6 bases to trimming and J lost 8 bases, with 22 bases between them. Germline V gives CDR1 MNHEY, CDR2 SVGEGT. The CDR3 has 15 residues. CDR3 nucleotide sequence: TGTGCCAGCAGCCGTACCGGGACACGGTCTTTCGGCTACACCTTC. It yields the protein CASSRTGTRSFGYTF.

The chain joins TRBV18 to TRBJ1-1; the match to TRBD1 covers 7 bases. CDR3 length equals 16 residues. V gave up 4 bases and J gave up 0 bases; unmatched junction bases: 8. The germline CDR1 and CDR2 sequences are KGHSH and LQKENI. In DNA form, the CDR3 reads TGTGCCAGCTCACTCGGGACAGCCACTGTGAACACTGAAGCTTTCTTT. Its translation: CASSLGTATVNTEAFF.

The CDR3 loop reads CASKEGDRASSYEQYF. In DNA form, the CDR3 reads TGTGCCAGCAAAGAGGGGGACAGGGCGAGCTCCTACGAGCAGTACTTC. J is TRBJ2-7 and V is TRBV28, with TRBD1 matching over 9 bases. The CDR3 is 16 residues long. Germline V gene data show CDR1 as MDHEN and CDR2 as SYDVKM. V was clipped by 7 bases and J by 0 bases; unmatched bases: 10.

This rearrangement joins TRBV4-2 to TRBJ2-1; 10 bases align to TRBD2. The CDR3 extends over 18 amino acids. Germline V gene sequence: CDR1 LGHNA, CDR2 YNFKEQ. The ends lost 0 bases at V and 8 bases at J; junction bases unmatched: 13. This chain's CDR3 is CASSQERGASGSRHEQFF. The DNA of the CDR3 is TGTGCCAGCAGCCAAGAGAGGGGGGCTAGCGGGAGCCGACATGAGCAGTTCTTC.

The V and J genes are TRBV9 and TRBJ2-6; D is undetermined. Trimming pared 1 base from V and 0 bases from J, leaving 14 bases between. In germline, CDR1 is SGDLS, CDR2 YYNGEE. The CDR3 totals 18 residues. The CDR3 loop reads CASSVLGSRPSGANVLTF. The CDR3 coding sequence is TGTGCCAGCAGCGTATTGGGCAGCCGACCCTCTGGGGCCAACGTCCTGACTTTC.

The chain is built from TRBV9 and TRBJ2-7, with 13 bases that match TRBD2. CDR3 length equals 19 residues. J was trimmed by 3 bases and V by 0 bases; bases with no gene match: 12. Looked up from germline, CDR1 is SGDLS and CDR2 is YYNGEE. CDR3 protein: CASSVGPGTSGKRGYEQYF. CDR3 sequence (DNA): TGTGCCAGCAGCGTAGGCCCCGGGACTAGCGGGAAGAGAGGCTACGAGCAGTACTTC.

V is TRBV3-1 (or the pseudogene TRBV3-2) and J is TRBJ2-1; maybe TRBD2 (7 bases). This CDR3 comprises 15 residues. The germline V gene has CDR1 LGHDT and CDR2 YNNKEL (reference sequence). Trimming cost V 8 bases and J 4 bases, with 18 bases left between them. DNA of the CDR3: TGTGCCAGCCAAATAGAGGGGGGGGATTACAATGAGCAGTTCTTC. This gives the protein CASQIEGGDYNEQFF.

The chain recombines TRBV27 with TRBJ1-6; D is unclear. CDR1 and CDR2 from the germline V gene are MNHEY and SMNVEV (reference sequence). The CDR3 length is 17 residues. V shed 1 base and J shed 0 bases, with 10 bases lying between them. CDR3 amino acids: CASSLWMGSSYNSPLHF. The CDR3 nucleotides are TGTGCCAGCAGTTTATGGATGGGGAGCTCCTATAATTCACCCCTCCACTTT.

The rearrangement links TRBV5-1 to TRBJ2-3, with 9 bases that match TRBD2. In germline, CDR1 is SGHRS, CDR2 YFSETQ. The CDR3 has 14 amino acids. Unmatched junction bases numbered 7, after V lost 5 bases and J lost 6 bases. For the CDR3, the DNA is TGCGCCAGCAGGATAGCGGGAGTGCGGGATACGCAGTATTTT. It specifies CASRIAGVRDTQYF.

The rearrangement joins TRBV24-1 to TRBJ2-1, with 10 bases matching TRBD2. CDR1 is KGHDR and CDR2 is SFDVKD in the germline V gene. V trimming: 1 base; J trimming: 3 bases; junction bases outside the gene matches: 8. CDR3 length: 18 amino acids. CDR3 nucleotide sequence: TGTGCCACCAGTGATTTTAGCGGGAGGCCATCGGACTACAATGAGCAGTTCTTC. Translating it yields CATSDFSGRPSDYNEQFF.

CDR3 residues: CAISAGTGGNYGYTF. In DNA, the CDR3 is TGTGCCATCAGCGCCGGGACAGGGGGGAACTATGGCTACACCTTC. The chain is built from TRBV10-3 and TRBJ1-2; 11 nucleotides agree with TRBD1. Looked up from germline, CDR1 is ENHRY and CDR2 is SYGVKD. The V and J ends lost 6 bases and 2 bases, in that order; junction bases with no gene match: 5. The CDR3 spans 15 residues.